This section outlines one T cell receptor (beta chain) sequence together with its context. The record originates from a study of blood T cell repertoires in COVID-19. Study at large: The study drew acute and convalescent COVID-19 samples from the United States, Italy and Spain.

The CDR3 spans 15 residues. Germline CDR1 reads MNHEY; CDR2 reads SVGAGI. Trimming stripped 0 bases from V and 7 bases from J, with 12 bases between. Original methodology: Estimates of nucleated cell counts were drawn from the amplification of reference gene primers. The protocol was immunoSEQ multiplex PCR, while the TCRdb copy is restricted to in-frame clones and leaves out a portion. V, J and clone size are taken as reported in that table, and D and trimming were inferred from the DNA itself. This table holds roughly 300,000 clones, about 86% found once. What was sequenced was peripheral blood. The clonotype comes from a woman between 45 and 60 years old with acute or convalescent COVID-19. The chain recombines TRBV6-5 with TRBJ1-4; D perhaps matches TRBD1 (5 bases). CDR3 DNA: TGTGCCAGCAGTTACTCCCTGGACACGGGTGAAAAACTGTTTTTT. Residues: CASSYSLDTGEKLFF.